These T cell receptor beta chains were read from a single sample in a study of neurological immune-mediated disorders. TCRdb re-analysed the 5' RACE reads in MiXCR, keeping a single row per CDR3 protein. The sample includes about 38,000 distinct CDR3 sequences, more than 4.5% of them seen just once. Sequenced material: CD4+ T cells from blood. The receptors stem from a man younger than 35 in good health. Each CDR3 is given with its conserved first and last residue. Each record gives: V gene, D gene, J gene, clone size, CDR3 protein, CDR3 DNA. A D gene is named only where the DNA matches it firmly. Clone size is stated in some rows and not others, as once, few, many or a class when expanded.

v_call: TRBV6-5
d_call: -
j_call: TRBJ1-2
clone_size: many
cdr3_aa: CASSYSNRQGGYTF
cdr3_nt: TGTGCCAGCAGTTACTCGAACAGGCAAGGTGGCTACACCTTC

v_call: TRBV12-3/TRBV12-4
d_call: TRBD2
j_call: TRBJ2-3
clone_size: many
cdr3_aa: CASSLSAGEADTQYF
cdr3_nt: TGTGCCAGCAGTTTATCGGCGGGGGAAGCAGATACGCAGTATTTT

v_call: TRBV5-5
d_call: -
j_call: TRBJ1-3
clone_size: many
cdr3_aa: CASSFLLTTGNTIYF
cdr3_nt: TGTGCCAGCAGCTTCCTTCTTACGACTGGAAACACCATATATTTT

v_call: TRBV15
d_call: TRBD2
j_call: TRBJ2-5
clone_size: many
cdr3_aa: CATSRAGRGGGQETQYF
cdr3_nt: TGTGCCACCAGCAGAGCCGGGAGGGGAGGGGGGCAAGAGACCCAGTACTTC

v_call: TRBV30
d_call: -
j_call: TRBJ1-4
clone_size: many
cdr3_aa: CAWQFSGGRQKLFF
cdr3_nt: TGTGCCTGGCAGTTTAGTGGGGGACGGCAGAAACTGTTTTTT

v_call: TRBV3-1
d_call: -
j_call: TRBJ1-1
clone_size: many
cdr3_aa: CASSPEAWDTEAFF
cdr3_nt: TGTGCCAGCAGCCCGGAAGCGTGGGACACTGAAGCTTTCTTT

v_call: TRBV30
d_call: TRBD1
j_call: TRBJ2-6
clone_size: many
cdr3_aa: CAWSDGQGDTGANVLTF
cdr3_nt: TGTGCCTGGAGTGACGGACAGGGGGACACTGGGGCCAACGTCCTGACTTTC

v_call: TRBV24-1
d_call: TRBD2
j_call: TRBJ2-3
clone_size: many
cdr3_aa: CATSDGPREVQYF
cdr3_nt: TGTGCCACCAGTGATGGCCCGCGGGAGGTCCAGTATTTT

v_call: TRBV7-9
d_call: -
j_call: TRBJ1-1
clone_size: many
cdr3_aa: CASSLIAGVVEAFF
cdr3_nt: TGTGCCAGCAGCTTAATTGCGGGGGTTGTAGAAGCTTTCTTT

v_call: TRBV11-2
d_call: -
j_call: TRBJ1-1
clone_size: many
cdr3_aa: CASSLSPSNTEAFF
cdr3_nt: TGTGCCAGCAGCTTAAGCCCATCGAACACTGAAGCTTTCTTT

v_call: TRBV6-5
d_call: TRBD2
j_call: TRBJ2-3
clone_size: many
cdr3_aa: CASSLGGGVGTDTQYF
cdr3_nt: TGTGCCAGCAGTCTGGGGGGGGGGGTGGGCACAGATACGCAGTATTTT

v_call: TRBV20-1
d_call: -
j_call: TRBJ1-5
clone_size: medium-sized
cdr3_aa: CSAHQNSNQPQHF
cdr3_nt: TGCAGTGCTCATCAAAATAGCAATCAGCCCCAGCATTTT

v_call: TRBV10-3
d_call: TRBD2
j_call: TRBJ2-2
clone_size: medium-sized
cdr3_aa: CAISDSGTSGAGELFF
cdr3_nt: TGTGCCATCAGTGATTCGGGGACTAGCGGGGCCGGGGAGCTGTTTTTT

v_call: TRBV6-1
d_call: TRBD1
j_call: TRBJ1-1
clone_size: many
cdr3_aa: CASSPQGTTEAFF
cdr3_nt: TGTGCCAGCAGTCCACAGGGGACCACTGAAGCTTTCTTT

v_call: TRBV11-1
d_call: -
j_call: TRBJ2-2
clone_size: many
cdr3_aa: CASGGERNRRAGELFF
cdr3_nt: TGTGCCAGCGGTGGGGAGAGAAATCGGAGAGCCGGGGAGCTGTTTTTT

v_call: TRBV7-9
d_call: -
j_call: TRBJ1-4
clone_size: many
cdr3_aa: CASSLGAHWRGGSGLFF
cdr3_nt: TGTGCCAGCAGCTTAGGAGCACATTGGAGAGGTGGCTCGGGACTGTTTTTT

v_call: TRBV2
d_call: TRBD1
j_call: TRBJ1-4
clone_size: many
cdr3_aa: CASGLPGTGNEKLFF
cdr3_nt: TGTGCCAGCGGACTCCCCGGGACAGGGAACGAAAAACTGTTTTTT

v_call: TRBV3-1
d_call: TRBD1
j_call: TRBJ1-1
clone_size: many
cdr3_aa: CASSQGRDRGDNTEAFF
cdr3_nt: TGTGCCAGCAGCCAAGGCCGGGACAGGGGAGATAACACTGAAGCTTTCTTT

v_call: TRBV6-5
d_call: -
j_call: TRBJ2-2
clone_size: many
cdr3_aa: CAVSLSLNTGELFF
cdr3_nt: TGTGCCGTCAGCCTTTCGTTGAACACCGGGGAGCTGTTTTTT

v_call: TRBV5-1
d_call: -
j_call: TRBJ1-1
clone_size: many
cdr3_aa: CASSSATVNTEAFF
cdr3_nt: TGCGCCAGCAGCTCAGCGACAGTTAACACTGAAGCTTTCTTT

v_call: TRBV20-1
d_call: -
j_call: TRBJ1-5
clone_size: many
cdr3_aa: CSASRAGLHSNQPQHF
cdr3_nt: TGCAGTGCTAGCCGGGCTGGGCTCCATAGCAATCAGCCCCAGCATTTT

v_call: TRBV2
d_call: TRBD1
j_call: TRBJ1-5
clone_size: many
cdr3_aa: CASSELTGGNQPQHF
cdr3_nt: TGTGCCAGCAGTGAGCTGACAGGGGGCAATCAGCCCCAGCATTTT

v_call: TRBV6-6
d_call: TRBD1
j_call: TRBJ2-7
clone_size: many
cdr3_aa: CASSYGGQGYYEQYF
cdr3_nt: TGTGCCAGCAGTTACGGAGGACAGGGATACTACGAGCAGTACTTC

v_call: TRBV12-3/TRBV12-4
d_call: -
j_call: TRBJ2-2
clone_size: many
cdr3_aa: CASSLQGPQLTGELFF
cdr3_nt: TGTGCCAGCAGTTTACAGGGGCCACAACTTACCGGGGAGCTGTTTTTT

v_call: TRBV4-2
d_call: TRBD2
j_call: TRBJ2-5
clone_size: many
cdr3_aa: CASSQGGAGGPGETQYF
cdr3_nt: TGTGCCAGCAGCCAAGGCGGAGCGGGGGGGCCCGGAGAGACCCAGTACTTC

v_call: TRBV21-1
d_call: -
j_call: TRBJ1-1
clone_size: many
cdr3_aa: CASSKLSQGAAEAFF
cdr3_nt: TGTGCCAGCAGCAAACTTTCACAGGGGGCCGCTGAAGCTTTCTTT

v_call: TRBV20-1
d_call: -
j_call: TRBJ1-2
clone_size: many
cdr3_aa: CSADQYQGSGGYTF
cdr3_nt: TGCAGTGCCGACCAATATCAGGGGAGCGGAGGCTACACCTTC

v_call: TRBV5-1
d_call: -
j_call: TRBJ2-1
clone_size: many
cdr3_aa: CASSLGGGRYNEQFF
cdr3_nt: TGCGCCAGCAGCTTGGGCGGGGGCAGGTACAATGAGCAGTTCTTC

v_call: TRBV7-2
d_call: -
j_call: TRBJ2-1
clone_size: -
cdr3_aa: CASSISTGAEQFF
cdr3_nt: TGTGCCAGCAGCATCTCGACGGGGGCTGAGCAGTTCTTC

v_call: TRBV29-1
d_call: -
j_call: TRBJ2-7
clone_size: many
cdr3_aa: CSVSGRRGAGAYYEQYF
cdr3_nt: TGCAGCGTCTCCGGAAGACGAGGGGCCGGGGCCTACTACGAGCAGTACTTC

v_call: TRBV18
d_call: TRBD1
j_call: TRBJ2-1
clone_size: many
cdr3_aa: CASSPGQGVIEQFF
cdr3_nt: TGTGCCAGCTCACCGGGACAGGGGGTGATTGAGCAGTTCTTC

v_call: TRBV19
d_call: -
j_call: TRBJ1-5
clone_size: -
cdr3_aa: CASSISSPGLDQPQHF
cdr3_nt: TGTGCCAGTAGTATCTCGTCACCGGGACTAGACCAGCCCCAGCATTTT

v_call: TRBV5-6
d_call: TRBD2
j_call: TRBJ2-7
clone_size: many
cdr3_aa: CASSRLAGGTYEQYF
cdr3_nt: TGTGCCAGCAGCCGACTGGCGGGGGGCACCTACGAGCAGTACTTC

v_call: TRBV18
d_call: -
j_call: TRBJ1-2
clone_size: -
cdr3_aa: CASSPTAGGYTF
cdr3_nt: TGTGCCAGCTCACCGACAGCGGGCGGCTACACCTTC

v_call: TRBV7-2
d_call: -
j_call: TRBJ1-2
clone_size: many
cdr3_aa: CASSAGTYYGYTF
cdr3_nt: TGTGCCAGCAGCGCAGGAACCTACTATGGCTACACCTTC

v_call: TRBV25-1
d_call: -
j_call: TRBJ2-4
clone_size: many
cdr3_aa: CASSTQYF
cdr3_nt: TGTGCCAGCAGTACACAGTACTTC

v_call: TRBV20-1
d_call: TRBD1
j_call: TRBJ2-4
clone_size: many
cdr3_aa: CSAGPGQGAKNIQYF
cdr3_nt: TGCAGTGCTGGGCCGGGACAGGGGGCCAAAAACATTCAGTACTTC

v_call: TRBV5-1
d_call: TRBD2
j_call: TRBJ2-1
clone_size: many
cdr3_aa: CASSLGEASGVLSYNEQFF
cdr3_nt: TGCGCCAGCAGCTTGGGTGAGGCTAGCGGGGTTCTCTCCTACAATGAGCAGTTCTTC

v_call: TRBV7-2
d_call: -
j_call: TRBJ2-3
clone_size: many
cdr3_aa: CASSPGGQDTQYF
cdr3_nt: TGTGCCAGCAGCCCAGGGGGGCAAGATACGCAGTATTTT

v_call: TRBV3-1
d_call: -
j_call: TRBJ1-3
clone_size: many
cdr3_aa: CASSQGRGSGNTIYF
cdr3_nt: TGTGCCAGCAGCCAAGGAAGGGGGTCTGGAAACACCATATATTTT